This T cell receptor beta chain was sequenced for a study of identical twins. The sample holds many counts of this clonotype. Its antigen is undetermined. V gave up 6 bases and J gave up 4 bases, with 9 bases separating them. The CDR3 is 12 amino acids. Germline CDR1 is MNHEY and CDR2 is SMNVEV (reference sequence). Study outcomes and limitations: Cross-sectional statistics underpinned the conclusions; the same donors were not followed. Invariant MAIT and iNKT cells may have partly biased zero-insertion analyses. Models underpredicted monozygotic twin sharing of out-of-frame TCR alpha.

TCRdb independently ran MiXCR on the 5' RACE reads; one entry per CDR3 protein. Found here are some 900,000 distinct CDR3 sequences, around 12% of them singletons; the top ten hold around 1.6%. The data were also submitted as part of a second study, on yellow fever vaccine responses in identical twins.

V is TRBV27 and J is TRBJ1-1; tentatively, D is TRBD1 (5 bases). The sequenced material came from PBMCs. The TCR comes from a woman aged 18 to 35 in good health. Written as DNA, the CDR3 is TGTGCCAGCAGGCACCAGGGCACTGAAGCTTTCTTT. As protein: CASRHQGTEAFF.